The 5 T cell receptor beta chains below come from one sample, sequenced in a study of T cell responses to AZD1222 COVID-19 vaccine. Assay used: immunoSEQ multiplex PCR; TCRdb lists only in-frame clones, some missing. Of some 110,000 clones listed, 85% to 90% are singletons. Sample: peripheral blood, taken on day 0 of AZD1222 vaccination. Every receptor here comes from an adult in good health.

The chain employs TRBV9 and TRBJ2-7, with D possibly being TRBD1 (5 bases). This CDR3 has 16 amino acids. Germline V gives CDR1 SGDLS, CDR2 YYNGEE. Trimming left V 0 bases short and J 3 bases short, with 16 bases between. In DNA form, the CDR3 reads TGTGCCAGCAGCGTAGCTCCCCAGGGTTTAGGCTACGAGCAGTACTTC. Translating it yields CASSVAPQGLGYEQYF.

The CDR3: CASSLRDMRDTQYF. CDR3 bases: TGTGCCAGCAGCTTACGGGACATGAGAGATACGCAGTATTTT. The gene calls are TRBV11-2 and TRBJ2-3, with D perhaps matching TRBD1 (6 bases). There are 14 residues in the CDR3. Germline V gene lookup returns CDR1 SGHAT and CDR2 FQNNGV. Trimming pared 2 bases from V and 5 bases from J, leaving 11 bases between. Drawing the rest from reference TRBV11-2 and TRBJ2-3, the complete variable domain is EAGVAQSPRYKIIEKRQSVAFWCNPISGHATLYWYQQILGQGPKLLIQFQNNGVVDDSQLPKDRFSAERLKGVDSTLKIQPAKLEDSAVYLCASSLRDMRDTQYFGPGTRLTVL.

Here the CDR3 reads CAWSRATRRGNTIYF. CDR3 DNA: TGTGCCTGGAGTCGCGCTACAAGGCGTGGAAACACCATATATTTT. The chain employs TRBV30 and TRBJ1-3; D is unresolved. The CDR3 has 15 amino acids. Germline V gene lookup returns CDR1 GTSNPN and CDR2 SVGIG (reference sequence). Trimming took off 2 bases at V and 3 bases at J, with 14 bases between the two ends.

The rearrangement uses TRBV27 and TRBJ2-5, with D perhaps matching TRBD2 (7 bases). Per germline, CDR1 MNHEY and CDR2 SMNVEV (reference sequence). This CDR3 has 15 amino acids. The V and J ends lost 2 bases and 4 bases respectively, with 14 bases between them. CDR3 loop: CASSLRGRGRETQYF. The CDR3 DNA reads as TGTGCCAGCAGTTTACGGGGGCGGGGGAGAGAGACCCAGTACTTC.

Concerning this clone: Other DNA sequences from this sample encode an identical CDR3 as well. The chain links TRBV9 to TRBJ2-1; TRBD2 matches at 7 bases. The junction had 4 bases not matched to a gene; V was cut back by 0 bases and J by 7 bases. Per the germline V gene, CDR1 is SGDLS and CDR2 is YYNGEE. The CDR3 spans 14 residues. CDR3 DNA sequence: TGTGCCAGCAGCGTAGCGGGGGGTCGGAATGAGCAGTTCTTC. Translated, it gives CASSVAGGRNEQFF.